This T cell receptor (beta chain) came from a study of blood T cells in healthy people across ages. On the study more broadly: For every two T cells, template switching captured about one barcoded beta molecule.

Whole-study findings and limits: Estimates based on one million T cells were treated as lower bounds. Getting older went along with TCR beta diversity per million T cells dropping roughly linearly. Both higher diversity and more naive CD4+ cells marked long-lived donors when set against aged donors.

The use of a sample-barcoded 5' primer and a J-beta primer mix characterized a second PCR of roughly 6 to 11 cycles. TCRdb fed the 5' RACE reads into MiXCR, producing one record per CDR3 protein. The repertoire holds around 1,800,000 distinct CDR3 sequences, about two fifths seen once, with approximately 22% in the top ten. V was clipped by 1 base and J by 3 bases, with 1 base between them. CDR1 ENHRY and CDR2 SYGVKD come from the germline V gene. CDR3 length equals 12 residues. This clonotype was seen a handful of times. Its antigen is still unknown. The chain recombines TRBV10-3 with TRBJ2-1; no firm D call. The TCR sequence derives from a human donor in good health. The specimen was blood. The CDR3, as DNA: TGTGCCATCAGTGAGTACTACAATGAGCAGTTCTTC. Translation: CAISEYYNEQFF.